The table lists the clone carrying this TCR beta chain with a count of one. Its antigen remains unknown. The record originates from a study of shared clonotypes between healthy human individuals. The study's findings and limits: Compared with memory subsets, naive subsets generally had larger estimated richness. Clonotype sharing across four donors was observed for around 4.8% of naive CD4 clonotypes.

The repertoire was sequenced with immunoSEQ multiplex PCR; TCRdb's copy has only in-frame clones and lacks some. Seen here are 2 million to 2.5 million clones, over 85% observed once, and the top ten hold approximately 0.13%. Donation came from healthy HIV-negative adults that had no recent acute infections or vaccinations. Per the germline V gene, CDR1 is SGHTA and CDR2 is FQGNSA. Trimming took 5 bases from V and 4 from J, leaving 15 bases between them. This CDR3 has 14 amino acids. The sequence was obtained from a young man in good health. The chain links TRBV7-2 to TRBJ2-7, with D possibly matching TRBD1 (5 bases). The sequenced material came from naive CD4+ T cells sorted from blood. This sample's subset: CD45RA+ positively selected. DNA of the CDR3: TGTGCCAGCAGCGCGGACATCATTCTATACGAGCAGTACTTC. Translating gives CASSADIILYEQYF.